Below, 5 T cell receptor beta chains from the same sample are listed, as sequenced in a study of type 1 and type 2 diabetes patients. Genomic DNA was the PCR template. Multiplex PCR with 30 forward and 13 reverse primers amplified the TCR beta CDR3. TCRdb called the multiplex PCR reads again in MiXCR, with one record for every CDR3 protein. The table shows more than 250,000 distinct CDR3 sequences, with around 47% occurring only once. Source material: peripheral blood mononuclear cells (PBMCs). Source of these receptors: a man aged 18-30 years with type 2 diabetes.

This clonotype was observed a handful of times. The V gene is TRBV20-1, the J gene TRBJ1-1; maybe TRBD1 (5 bases). V lost 6 bases to trimming and J lost 5 bases, with 13 bases between them. Germline CDR1 and CDR2: DFQATT and SNEGSKA (reference sequence). The CDR3 is 12 residues long. The CDR3 here is CSARGGGTEAFF. In DNA form, the CDR3 reads TGCAGTGCGCGGGGGGGTGGGACTGAAGCTTTCTTT.

The chain couples TRBV9 to TRBJ2-6; D call uncertain. The CDR3 contains 14 residues. Germline CDR1 SGDLS, CDR2 YYNGEE. V was trimmed by 0 bases and J by 1 base, leaving 2 bases between them. The CDR3 protein is CASSVGSGANVLTF. CDR3 DNA sequence: TGTGCCAGCAGCGTAGGATCTGGGGCCAACGTCCTGACTTTC.

This clonotype was counted a few times. The V and J genes are TRBV20-1 and TRBJ2-5, with D perhaps matching TRBD2 (5 bases). CDR1 is DFQATT, CDR2 SNEGSKA, per germline (reference sequence). CDR3 length: 13 residues. V was shortened by 2 bases and J by 3 bases, with 10 bases between the two germline ends. The DNA of the CDR3 is TGCAGTGCTAGACTAGCAGTCGAAGAGACCCAGTACTTC. Translating it yields CSARLAVEETQYF.

This clonotype was detected only a few times. The chain employs TRBV29-1 and TRBJ2-7; possibly TRBD1 for D (6 bases). V was clipped by 7 bases and J by 2 bases, with 12 bases between them. This CDR3 is built from 12 residues. Germline CDR1 reads SQVTM; CDR2 reads ANQGSEA. CDR3 protein: CSATGITYEQYF. The CDR3, as DNA: TGCAGCGCAACAGGGATCACCTACGAGCAGTACTTC.

A few counts support this clonotype. This chain links TRBV6-4 with TRBJ2-2; D is unresolved. The CDR3 is 14 residues long. The V gene's germline CDR1 is MRHNA and CDR2 SNTAGT. The germline V and J ends were trimmed by 0 bases and 7 bases, with 9 bases remaining between them. This CDR3 is CASSDSRTGGELFF. The CDR3 DNA sequence: TGTGCCAGCAGTGACTCTCGAACCGGCGGGGAGCTGTTTTTT.